The 4 T cell receptor beta chains given below trace back to one sample, sequenced in a study of graft-versus-host responses after intestinal transplantation. What these receptors recognize is not known. Method: immunoSEQ multiplex PCR; TCRdb's copy keeps in-frame clones and lacks some. The sample includes about 130,000 clones, around 90% seen only once; the top ten take approximately 0.17%. The sequencing used unstimulated CD4+ T cells sorted from spleen or lymph node cells, collected before intestinal transplant. These receptor sequences come from a human donor who received an intestinal transplant.

Here the CDR3 DNA reads TGTGCCAGCAGCCAAGGGGGTCAGAGGTCCAACTATGGCTACACCTTC. Encoded protein: CASSQGGQRSNYGYTF. The V gene is TRBV4-2, the J gene TRBJ1-2, with D unresolved. The germline CDR1 and CDR2 sequences are LGHNA and YNFKEQ. CDR3 length: 16 residues. V lost 1 base to trimming and J lost 2 bases, with 14 bases between them.

The chain links TRBV18 to TRBJ1-1; 9 positions agree with TRBD1. V gave up 3 bases and J gave up 1 base; unmatched junction bases: 0. The V gene's germline CDR1 is KGHSH and CDR2 LQKENI. The CDR3 has 14 residues. CDR3 in amino acids: CASSPTGGNTEAFF. CDR3 DNA sequence: TGTGCCAGCTCACCGACAGGGGGGAACACTGAAGCTTTCTTT.

This chain connects TRBV27 to TRBJ2-7; 8 bases are shared with TRBD1. Germline V gene sequence: CDR1 MNHEY, CDR2 SMNVEV (reference sequence). V lost 5 bases and J lost 7; bases outside the gene matches: 13. The CDR3 runs 15 residues. CDR3 nucleotides: TGTGCCAGCAGTCTTTTCGGACAGGGAGCTGGGGAGCAGTACTTC. Translating gives CASSLFGQGAGEQYF.

The V and J genes are TRBV4-1 and TRBJ1-6; TRBD1 agrees at 7 bases. The length of the CDR3 is 19 residues. After removal of 1 base from V and 5 bases from J, the junction contained 14 bases not matched to a gene. Germline CDR1 and CDR2: MGHRA and YSYEKL. DNA for the CDR3: TGCGCCAGCAGCCAAGGAAGGGGGCAGGGGAGTGGCGATAATTCACCCCTCCACTTT. Encoded protein: CASSQGRGQGSGDNSPLHF.